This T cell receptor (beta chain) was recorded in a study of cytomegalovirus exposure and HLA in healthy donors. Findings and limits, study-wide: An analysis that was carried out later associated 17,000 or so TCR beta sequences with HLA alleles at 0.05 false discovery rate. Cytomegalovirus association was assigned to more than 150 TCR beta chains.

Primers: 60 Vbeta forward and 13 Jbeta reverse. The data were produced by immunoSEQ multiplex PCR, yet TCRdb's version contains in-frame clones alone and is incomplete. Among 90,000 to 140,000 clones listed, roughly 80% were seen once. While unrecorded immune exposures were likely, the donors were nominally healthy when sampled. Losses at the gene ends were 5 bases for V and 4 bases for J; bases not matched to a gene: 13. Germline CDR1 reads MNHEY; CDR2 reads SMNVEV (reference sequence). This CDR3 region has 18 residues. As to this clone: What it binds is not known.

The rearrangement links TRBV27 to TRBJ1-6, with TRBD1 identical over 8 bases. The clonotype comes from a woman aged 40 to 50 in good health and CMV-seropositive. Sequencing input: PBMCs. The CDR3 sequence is CASSLRRTGFLYNSPLHF. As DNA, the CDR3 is TGTGCCAGCAGTCTGCGTCGGACAGGGTTCCTTTATAATTCACCCCTCCACTTT.